This T cell receptor (beta chain) was captured by sequencing in a study of T cell responses to AZD1222 COVID-19 vaccine. Findings and caveats of the study: Across the whole spike, CD4 TCRs peaked at regions 160-218 and 743-854.

This CDR3 contains 14 residues. The V segment lost 4 bases and the J segment 9 bases; nucleotides outside the gene matches: 8. Germline CDR1 reads SGHNT; CDR2 reads YYREEE (reference sequence). About this clone: As yet, its antigen is unknown.

Method: immunoSEQ multiplex PCR; TCRdb's copy keeps in-frame clones and lacks some. The profile shows around 130,000 clones, 80% to 95% of them singletons. This rearrangement joins TRBV5-4 to TRBJ2-1, with 9 bases that match TRBD2. The source of this sequence is an adult who received the MenACWY meningococcal vaccine as a control. The source was peripheral blood, collected 28 days after the second dose of the MenACWY control vaccine. In DNA form, the CDR3 reads TGTGCCAGCAGCGGGGGACTAGCAGGAGGTGAGCAGTTCTTC. As protein: CASSGGLAGGEQFF.